The present T cell receptor beta chain was sequenced within a study of cytomegalovirus exposure and HLA in healthy donors. Germline values: CDR1 LNHDA, CDR2 SQIVND (reference sequence). V gave up 5 bases and J gave up 9 bases; unmatched junction bases: 19. The length of the CDR3 is 17 residues. General study points: The study flagged 150 to 200 TCR beta chains as cytomegalovirus-associated.

With regard to this clone: Antigen specificity is unknown.

Samples came from healthy bone marrow donors. Primers: 60 Vbeta forward and 13 Jbeta reverse. Profiling relied on immunoSEQ multiplex PCR, and the TCRdb table lists in-frame clones only, not all of them. Among about 120,000 clones listed, 73% were seen once. The sequenced material came from PBMCs. The chain joins TRBV19 to TRBJ1-5; 7 bases agree with TRBD1. This receptor was identified in a woman aged 40 to 50 in good health and CMV-seronegative. The CDR3 DNA reads TGTGCCAGTAGTGCCGATTCCCGACAGGGCGCAACTCGGCCCCAGCATTTT. Protein sequence: CASSADSRQGATRPQHF.